Below, 28 T cell receptor beta chains from the same sample are listed, as sequenced in a study of blood T cell repertoires in COVID-19. Some clones are missing from TCRdb's copy, which holds only in-frame ones; the method was immunoSEQ multiplex PCR. The sample has some 100,000 clones; 75% to 90% are singletons. The sample consisted of peripheral blood. These TCRs come from a human donor with acute or convalescent COVID-19. The donor label of this sample is uncertain.

The chain combines TRBV9 with TRBJ1-1, with D tentatively TRBD1 (5 bases). Germline CDR1 reads SGDLS; CDR2 reads YYNGEE. The V end was cut by 7 bases, the J end by 1 base, with 11 bases between. CDR3 length: 13 residues. The CDR3 loop reads CASASRGNTEAFF. The CDR3 coding sequence is TGTGCCAGCGCCTCAAGGGGGAACACTGAAGCTTTCTTT.

The genes are TRBV29-1 and TRBJ2-7, with D uncertain. CDR3 length: 11 residues. Per germline, CDR1 SQVTM and CDR2 ANQGSEA. V was shortened by 7 bases and J by 2 bases, with 9 bases between the two germline ends. CDR3 loop: CSASSTYEQYF. The DNA for the CDR3 is TGCAGCGCCTCAAGCACCTACGAGCAGTACTTC.

J is TRBJ2-7 and V is TRBV3-1 (or the pseudogene TRBV3-2), with a weak D call TRBD1 (6 bases). The CDR3 totals 15 residues. Germline CDR1 reads LGHDT; CDR2 reads YNNKEL (reference sequence). V dropped 3 bases and J dropped 3 bases, with 15 bases sitting between them. CDR3 loop: CASSQGTRAFYEQYF. DNA of the CDR3: TGTGCCAGCAGCCAGGGGACAAGGGCTTTCTACGAGCAGTACTTC.

The chain has TRBV28 and TRBJ2-7; 9 bases map to TRBD2. This CDR3 has 16 amino acids. Germline V lookup: CDR1 MDHEN, CDR2 SYDVKM. The J segment lost 8 bases and the V segment lost 5 bases, leaving 16 bases of the junction unmatched. The CDR3, as DNA: TGTGCCAGCAGTCCACCGCCGGGACTAGCTGAAGTCAAGCAGTACTTC. Residues: CASSPPPGLAEVKQYF. The variable domain in full, completed from reference TRBV28 and TRBJ2-7, reads DVKVTQSSRYLVKRTGEKVFLECVQDMDHENMFWYRQDPGLGLRLIYFSYDVKMKEKGDIPEGYSVSREKKERFSLILESASTNQTSMYLCASSPPPGLAEVKQYFGPGTRLTVT.

The rearrangement uses TRBV4-1 and TRBJ1-4; perhaps TRBD1 as D (6 bases). The length of the CDR3 is 16 residues. From germline, CDR1 is MGHRA and CDR2 YSYEKL. V was pared by 4 bases and J by 0 bases, with 12 bases between. The CDR3 is CASSRRDTATNEKLFF. The CDR3 region has the DNA TGCGCCAGCAGCCGAAGGGACACCGCAACTAATGAAAAACTGTTTTTT.

The rearrangement links TRBV7-3 to TRBJ2-6; D is uncertain. The CDR3 sequence is 14 residues long. Trimming pared 5 bases from V and 0 bases from J, leaving 5 bases between. CDR1 SGHTA and CDR2 FQGTGA come from the germline V gene. Here the CDR3 reads CASSPGSGANVLTF. The CDR3, as DNA: TGTGCCAGCAGCCCCGGCTCTGGGGCCAACGTCCTGACTTTC.

The J gene is TRBJ2-3, the V gene TRBV3-1 (or the pseudogene TRBV3-2), with D unclear. With 0 bases removed from V and 8 bases from J, the gap between germline ends came to 6 bases. From germline, CDR1 is LGHDT and CDR2 YNNKEL (reference sequence). The CDR3 spans 12 residues. The CDR3 spells CASSQDLSTQYF. DNA for the CDR3: TGTGCCAGCAGCCAAGATCTTAGTACGCAGTATTTT.

A few counts support this clone. The rearrangement links TRBV7-9 to TRBJ1-2, with a weak D call TRBD1 (6 bases). The CDR3 has 14 residues. Germline V gene data show CDR1 as SEHNR and CDR2 as FQNEAQ (reference sequence). Trimming shortened V by 4 bases and J by 7 bases, and 16 bases separated the two germline ends. The CDR3 bases are TGTGCCAGCAGCTCGCGACAGGTAGAACGTGGCTACACCTTC. Its translation is CASSSRQVERGYTF.

V is TRBV5-4 and J is TRBJ1-2; no clear D. The CDR3 extends over 12 amino acids. V was clipped by 4 bases and J by 4 bases, with 8 bases between them. Germline loops: CDR1 SGHNT, CDR2 YYREEE (reference sequence). CDR3 in amino acids: CASSRDFYGYTF. Here the CDR3 DNA reads TGTGCCAGCAGCCGGGATTTCTATGGCTACACCTTC.

The genes are TRBV4-2 and TRBJ1-3; D might be TRBD1 (5 bases). CDR3 length: 18 residues. Trimming took 2 bases from V and 4 from J, leaving 21 bases between them. Germline V gives CDR1 LGHNA, CDR2 YNFKEQ. CDR3 sequence reads: CASSQLVGQQEKGNTIYF. The CDR3 DNA is TGTGCCAGCAGCCAATTGGTGGGGCAACAGGAGAAAGGAAACACCATATATTTT.

This chain joins TRBV2 and TRBJ1-1, with D possibly matching TRBD1 (6 bases). Trimming removed 4 bases at V and 4 bases at J, with 10 bases between. Germline V gives CDR1 SNHLY, CDR2 FYNNEI. This CDR3 has 13 amino acids. This CDR3 is CASSVRGITEAFF. As DNA, the CDR3 is TGTGCCAGCAGTGTAAGGGGGATCACTGAAGCTTTCTTT. The variable domain in full, with the rest retrieved from reference TRBV2 and TRBJ1-1, is EPEVTQTPSHQVTQMGQEVILRCVPISNHLYFYWYRQILGQKVEFLVSFYNNEISEKSEIFDDQFSVERPDGSNFTLKIRSTKLEDSAMYFCASSVRGITEAFFGQGTRLTVV.

The chain recombines TRBV18 with TRBJ2-7, with D perhaps matching TRBD2 (5 bases). The CDR3 length is 15 residues. Germline CDR1 KGHSH, CDR2 LQKENI. V shed 0 bases and J shed 7 bases, with 16 bases lying between them. CDR3: CASSPPIGDSGEQYF. The DNA for the CDR3 is TGTGCCAGCTCACCACCGATCGGGGATAGTGGGGAGCAGTACTTC.

The chain joins TRBV29-1 to TRBJ1-5; D not resolved. Germline V lookup: CDR1 SQVTM, CDR2 ANQGSEA. The V end was cut by 5 bases, the J end by 4 bases, with 12 bases between. This CDR3 contains 13 residues. This chain's CDR3 is CSVRDNINQPQHF. In nucleotides, the CDR3 is TGCAGCGTTCGTGACAACATTAATCAGCCCCAGCATTTT.

This chain links TRBV28 with TRBJ1-2; TRBD1 matches at 7 bases. Germline CDR1 MDHEN, CDR2 SYDVKM. The J segment lost 4 bases and the V segment lost 4 bases, leaving 6 bases of the junction unmatched. CDR3 length: 14 amino acids. This chain's CDR3 is CASSSGQLSYGYTF. The CDR3 DNA sequence: TGTGCCAGCAGTTCGGGACAGCTCTCCTATGGCTACACCTTC.

The V gene is TRBV29-1, the J gene TRBJ1-2; 9 nucleotides line up with TRBD1. Germline CDR1 reads SQVTM; CDR2 reads ANQGSEA. The V gene end was trimmed by 6 bases and the J gene end by 3 bases; junction bases not matched to a gene: 5. The CDR3 extends over 13 amino acids. The CDR3 is CSVQQGADYGYTF. The CDR3 bases are TGCAGCGTCCAACAGGGGGCGGACTATGGCTACACCTTC.

The rearrangement links TRBV28 to TRBJ1-4; unclear D gene. V lost 5 bases to trimming and J lost 7 bases, with 17 bases between them. This CDR3 is 15 amino acids long. The germline CDR1 and CDR2 sequences are MDHEN and SYDVKM. CDR3 amino acids: CASSTRIGGSEKLFF. The CDR3 DNA is TGTGCCAGCAGTACCCGGATCGGAGGGAGTGAAAAACTGTTTTTT.

The rearrangement joins TRBV18 to TRBJ2-3; 8 bases match TRBD2. Germline V gives CDR1 KGHSH, CDR2 LQKENI. The trim removed 9 bases at V and 6 bases at J, leaving 14 bases unmatched. This CDR3 contains 15 residues. CDR3 sequence reads: CASTSGPHEADTQYF. The CDR3, as DNA: TGTGCCAGTACTAGCGGACCCCACGAGGCGGATACGCAGTATTTT.

The chain employs TRBV19 and TRBJ1-2; 8 bases align to TRBD1. Per the germline V gene, CDR1 is LNHDA and CDR2 is SQIVND (reference sequence). This CDR3 has 16 amino acids. The J segment lost 2 bases and the V segment lost 3 bases, leaving 8 bases of the junction unmatched. CDR3 loop: CASSMVPGGANYGYTF. CDR3 DNA sequence: TGTGCCAGTAGTATGGTCCCAGGGGGCGCGAACTATGGCTACACCTTC.

The chain couples TRBV14 to TRBJ2-1; 8 nucleotides match TRBD1. Germline V gene sequence: CDR1 SGHDN, CDR2 FVKESK. This CDR3 is 15 amino acids long. The J segment lost 3 bases and the V segment lost 4 bases, leaving 5 bases of the junction unmatched. CDR3 amino acids: CASSPDRGNYNEQFF. The CDR3 DNA sequence: TGTGCCAGCAGCCCCGACAGGGGTAACTACAATGAGCAGTTCTTC. Filled out from reference TRBV14 and TRBJ2-1, the complete variable domain reads EAGVTQFPSHSVIEKGQTVTLRCDPISGHDNLYWYRRVMGKEIKFLLHFVKESKQDESGMPNNRFLAERTGGTYSTLKVQPAELEDSGVYFCASSPDRGNYNEQFFGPGTRLTVL.

The chain joins TRBV19 to TRBJ1-6; 8 nucleotides agree with TRBD1. CDR3 length: 14 amino acids. V gave up 3 bases and J gave up 6 bases; unmatched junction bases: 1. The germline V gene has CDR1 LNHDA and CDR2 SQIVND (reference sequence). Here the CDR3 DNA reads TGTGCCAGTAGTATCGACAGGGGTAATTCACCCCTCCACTTT. As protein: CASSIDRGNSPLHF.

The chain has TRBV30 and TRBJ1-2; TRBD1 aligns across 7 bases. CDR1 and CDR2 (germline): GTSNPN, SVGIG (reference sequence). The CDR3 extends over 18 amino acids. The trim removed 4 bases at V and 2 bases at J, leaving 19 bases unmatched. The DNA for the CDR3 is TGTGCCTGGAACACATTAGGACAGGAATCCTTACCCAACTATGGCTACACCTTC. Its protein product is CAWNTLGQESLPNYGYTF.

The chain employs TRBV5-4 and TRBJ2-3; tentatively, D is TRBD2 (6 bases). Germline values: CDR1 SGHNT, CDR2 YYREEE (reference sequence). The CDR3 spans 15 residues. Trimming shortened V by 1 base and J by 6 bases, and 15 bases separated the two germline ends. The CDR3 spells CASSLPGEASDTQYF. The CDR3 nucleotides are TGTGCCAGCAGCTTGCCCGGGGAGGCTTCCGATACGCAGTATTTT.

The J gene is TRBJ1-5, the V gene TRBV19; 7 nucleotides agree with TRBD1. V gave up 6 bases and J gave up 0 bases; unmatched junction bases: 8. This CDR3 contains 16 residues. CDR1 is LNHDA, CDR2 SQIVND, per germline (reference sequence). The CDR3 sequence: CASRGEGGYSNQPQHF. The CDR3 DNA reads TGTGCCAGTAGAGGGGAAGGGGGCTATAGCAATCAGCCCCAGCATTTT.

The chain combines TRBV12-3 or TRBV12-4 with TRBJ2-1; D might be TRBD2 (5 bases). This CDR3 contains 13 residues. Deletions cut 6 bases from V and 2 bases from J, with 8 bases between. DNA for the CDR3: TGTGCCAGCAGGCCCGGGACCTACAATGAGCAGTTCTTC. Encoded protein: CASRPGTYNEQFF.

The chain recombines TRBV14 with TRBJ1-2; 7 bases agree with TRBD1. The CDR3 is 13 amino acids. The germline CDR1 and CDR2 sequences are SGHDN and FVKESK. Trimming removed 4 bases from V and 5 bases from J; junction bases left unmatched: 4. For the CDR3, the DNA is TGTGCCAGCAGCCCCGGGACAGCTTATGGCTACACCTTC. It encodes CASSPGTAYGYTF.

The CDR3 coding sequence is TGTGCCAGCAGCCCTGGACTGAGGCTCTCCGAGCAGTACTTC. Its protein is CASSPGLRLSEQYF. The rearrangement uses TRBV7-9 and TRBJ2-7; weak D call: TRBD2 (5 bases). The CDR3 is made up of 14 amino acids. Per the germline V gene, CDR1 is SEHNR and CDR2 is FQNEAQ (reference sequence). Trimming removed 5 bases at V and 6 bases at J, with 17 bases between.

The chain uses TRBV20-1 and TRBJ1-3, with TRBD1 matching over 7 bases. The CDR3 loop spans 17 amino acids. Germline V CDR1 and CDR2: DFQATT, SNEGSKA (reference sequence). V was pared by 3 bases and J by 0 bases, with 11 bases of the junction left unmatched. The CDR3 sequence is CSASRAGGTHSGNTIYF. The CDR3 DNA reads TGCAGTGCTAGTCGGGCAGGGGGGACGCACTCTGGAAACACCATATATTTT.

This clone is judged hyperexpanded. J is TRBJ1-3 and V is TRBV28; 7 bases are a match to TRBD1. The CDR3 totals 15 residues. V lost 4 bases and J lost 2; bases outside the gene matches: 5. The germline V gene has CDR1 MDHEN and CDR2 SYDVKM. The CDR3 sequence is CASSSHRGTGNTIYF. CDR3 sequence (DNA): TGTGCCAGCAGTTCTCACAGGGGAACTGGAAACACCATATATTTT.